Presented here are 5 T cell receptor beta chains from one specimen sequenced in a study of cytomegalovirus exposure and HLA in healthy donors. The primer mix had 60 Vbeta and 13 Jbeta primers. Generated by immunoSEQ multiplex PCR, the TCRdb table keeps only in-frame clones and is missing some. This sample has approximately 100,000 clones, with roughly 70% found just once. Sequenced sample: PBMCs. The receptor source for this set is a man aged 35-49 years in good health and CMV-seropositive.

This clone was observed once. This chain links TRBV29-1 with TRBJ1-2; no clear D gene. This CDR3 region has 11 residues. In germline, CDR1 is SQVTM, CDR2 ANQGSEA. V was trimmed by 4 bases and J by 6 bases, leaving 9 bases between them. DNA for the CDR3: TGCAGCGTTGCGGGTATGGATGGCTACACCTTC. Translated: CSVAGMDGYTF.

The genes are TRBV10-2 and TRBJ1-3; 7 bases align to TRBD1. This CDR3 has 15 residues. V shed 0 bases and J 7 bases; nucleotides not matched to a gene: 6. The germline gives CDR1 WSHSY, CDR2 SAAADI. The CDR3 spells CASSESKGAWNTIYF. CDR3 DNA sequence: TGCGCCAGCAGTGAGTCCAAGGGGGCCTGGAACACCATATATTTT.

The CDR3 here is CASSQSPRNGKPGNTIYF. DNA for the CDR3: TGCGCCAGCAGTCAATCGCCCCGGAACGGGAAACCTGGAAACACCATATATTTT. The rearrangement links TRBV23-1 to TRBJ1-3, with D uncertain. TRBV23-1 is flagged as an ORF with uncertain function. This CDR3 has 18 amino acids. Trimming stripped 0 bases from V and 2 bases from J, with 17 bases between.

This chain joins TRBV29-1 and TRBJ2-1; TRBD2 aligns across 12 bases. V was pared by 5 bases and J by 0 bases, with 11 bases of the junction left unmatched. Per the germline V gene, CDR1 is SQVTM and CDR2 is ANQGSEA. The CDR3 consists of 18 residues. This CDR3 reads CSVRTLAGGTSSYNEQFF. CDR3 DNA sequence: TGCAGCGTTAGAACACTAGCGGGAGGTACCAGCTCCTACAATGAGCAGTTCTTC.

The V gene is TRBV6-5, the J gene TRBJ2-7, with 12 bases matching TRBD2. The CDR3 extends over 15 amino acids. The V gene's germline CDR1 is MNHEY and CDR2 SVGAGI. V lost 0 bases and J lost 4; bases outside the gene matches: 1. For the CDR3, the DNA is TGTGCCAGCAGTTACTCGGGACTAGCGGGTTACGAGCAGTACTTC. It translates to CASSYSGLAGYEQYF.